Below are 28 T cell receptor beta chains sequenced from a single sample in a study of blood T cell repertoires in COVID-19. Some clones are missing from TCRdb's copy, which holds only in-frame ones; the method was immunoSEQ multiplex PCR. The data contain under 300,000 clones, approximately 80% of them singletons. Sequenced input: peripheral blood. These receptors were taken from a woman aged 40 to 49 with active or convalescent COVID-19.

The J gene is TRBJ1-2, the V gene TRBV6-5, with a weak D call TRBD1 (6 bases). Looked up from germline, CDR1 is MNHEY and CDR2 is SVGAGI. This CDR3 has 15 amino acids. V was clipped by 2 bases and J by 2 bases, with 12 bases between them. The DNA of the CDR3 is TGTGCCAGCAGTTACCACGGACAGTCCAACTATGGCTACACCTTC. Its protein product is CASSYHGQSNYGYTF.

This sequence joins TRBV30 and TRBJ1-2; no definite D call. This CDR3 has 12 residues. The V gene lost 2 bases and the J gene lost 1 base, with 5 bases spanning the gap. Germline CDR1 GTSNPN, CDR2 SVGIG (reference sequence). In nucleotides, the CDR3 is TGTGCCTGGAGTCCCGGTAACTATGGCTACACCTTC. Protein: CAWSPGNYGYTF.

J is TRBJ1-2 and V is TRBV15, with 10 bases fitting TRBD1. Germline-derived CDR1 and CDR2 are LNHNV and YYDKDF (reference sequence). Trimming took 4 bases from V and 7 from J; bases not matched to a gene: 9. The CDR3 has 15 residues. CDR3 protein: CATSNRDRGAAGYTF. CDR3 DNA sequence: TGTGCCACCAGCAACCGGGACAGGGGAGCAGCTGGCTACACCTTC. The full variable domain, completed using reference TRBV15 and TRBJ1-2, is DAMVIQNPRYQVTQFGKPVTLSCSQTLNHNVMYWYQQKSSQAPKLLFHYYDKDFNNEADTPDNFQSRRPNTSFCFLDIRSPGLGDTAMYLCATSNRDRGAAGYTFGSGTRLTVV.

This clone has more than one count but fewer than ten. The chain carries TRBV20-1 and TRBJ1-2; weak D call: TRBD1 (6 bases). The CDR3 has 11 residues. CDR1 and CDR2 (germline): DFQATT, SNEGSKA (reference sequence). V gave up 5 bases and J gave up 4 bases, with 8 bases separating them. The CDR3 reads CSALTGYGYTF. CDR3 sequence (DNA): TGCAGTGCTTTGACAGGCTATGGCTACACCTTC.

This chain links TRBV21-1 with TRBJ2-7; the table's D call, TRBD2, was not checked against the DNA. TRBV21-1 is flagged as a pseudogene. This CDR3 comprises 14 residues. The CDR3 nucleotides are TGTGCCAGCAGCAAAGGAGGCGAAACCTACGAGCAGTACGTC. Encoded protein: CASSKGGETYEQYV.

The V gene is TRBV18, the J gene TRBJ1-1; unclear D gene. CDR1 KGHSH and CDR2 LQKENI come from the germline V gene. The CDR3 runs to 14 residues. V lost 2 bases, J lost 1 base, and 8 bases lay in between. The CDR3 nucleotides are TGTGCCAGCTCACCAGGTAGGAGGAACACTGAAGCTTTCTTT. Translated: CASSPGRRNTEAFF. The full variable domain, rest sourced from reference TRBV18 and TRBJ1-1, is NAGVMQNPRHLVRRRGQEARLRCSPMKGHSHVYWYRQLPEEGLKFMVYLQKENIIDESGMPKERFSAEFPKEGPSILRIQQVVRGDSAAYFCASSPGRRNTEAFFGQGTRLTVV.

This clone was detected ten times or more. The sample carries other DNA sequences with the same CDR3. This chain uses TRBV30 with TRBJ1-3; D is possibly TRBD1 (5 bases). CDR1 and CDR2 (germline): GTSNPN, SVGIG (reference sequence). This CDR3 has 12 residues. V shed 4 bases and J shed 1 base, with 5 bases lying between them. As DNA, the CDR3 is TGTGCCTGGACAGGGTCTGGAAACACCATATATTTT. Amino acids: CAWTGSGNTIYF.

The chain links TRBV7-9 to TRBJ1-4; 9 bases fit TRBD1. With 3 bases clipped from V and 5 bases from J, the junction kept 7 bases outside the gene matches. This CDR3 has 16 amino acids. Germline V gene lookup returns CDR1 SEHNR and CDR2 FQNEAQ (reference sequence). The chain's CDR3 is CASSFGTGSPNEKLFF. In nucleotides, the CDR3 is TGTGCCAGCAGCTTCGGGACAGGGAGTCCGAATGAAAAACTGTTTTTT.

V is TRBV3-1 (or the pseudogene TRBV3-2) and J is TRBJ2-1; 7 nucleotides match TRBD2. The CDR3 has 13 residues. Germline V CDR1 and CDR2: LGHDT, YNNKEL (reference sequence). Unmatched junction bases numbered 8, after V lost 0 bases and J lost 15 bases. The DNA of the CDR3 is TGTGCCAGCAGCCAAGATCGCAGCGGGGTTCGGTTCTTC. It codes for CASSQDRSGVRFF.

Remarks on this clone: It is unclear where the CDR3 begins or ends on the DNA, so no DNA is shown, and the CDR3 is as TCRdb lists it. The CDR3 reads CASTSGVAGTYSNQPQHF. The chain carries TRBV19 and TRBJ1-5; the DNA was not used to check the table's D call, TRBD1. CDR1 is LNHDA and CDR2 is SQIVND in the germline V gene (reference sequence). The CDR3 is made up of 18 amino acids, end residues included.

V is TRBV5-1 and J is TRBJ2-5, with 7 bases identical to TRBD1. There are 13 residues in the CDR3. The ends lost 7 bases at V and 5 bases at J; junction bases unmatched: 8. From germline, CDR1 is SGHRS and CDR2 YFSETQ. For the CDR3, the DNA is TGCGCCAGCGGAAAGGGGGCCGGGGAGACCCAGTACTTC. It specifies CASGKGAGETQYF.

The chain uses TRBV5-1 and TRBJ2-3, with TRBD1 matching 9 bases. Trimming cost V 4 bases and J 3 bases; bases outside gene matches: 12. This CDR3 comprises 17 residues. Germline CDR1 is SGHRS and CDR2 is YFSETQ. The CDR3 loop is CASSPSDRGENTDTQYF. The CDR3 DNA reads TGCGCCAGCAGCCCGAGTGACAGGGGGGAGAATACAGATACGCAGTATTTT. The full variable domain, completed using reference TRBV5-1 and TRBJ2-3, is KAGVTQTPRYLIKTRGQQVTLSCSPISGHRSVSWYQQTPGQGLQFLFEYFSETQRNKGNFPGRFSGRQFSNSRSEMNVSTLELGDSALYLCASSPSDRGENTDTQYFGPGTRLTVL.

This chain connects TRBV28 to TRBJ1-5; TRBD1 matches 7 bases. Trimming cost V 7 bases and J 3 bases; bases outside gene matches: 6. The germline V gene has CDR1 MDHEN and CDR2 SYDVKM. This CDR3 spans 14 amino acids. CDR3 residues: CASTNGQDNQPQHF. In DNA form, the CDR3 reads TGTGCCAGCACCAACGGACAGGACAATCAGCCCCAGCATTTT.

The chain recombines TRBV9 with TRBJ2-3; TRBD1 matches 8 bases. V trimming: 9 bases; J trimming: 6 bases; junction bases outside the gene matches: 12. Germline V lookup: CDR1 SGDLS, CDR2 YYNGEE. This CDR3 comprises 14 residues. The CDR3 region is CATAQQGDRDTQYF. The CDR3 DNA sequence: TGTGCCACAGCTCAACAGGGGGATCGGGATACGCAGTATTTT. Full variable domain (missing parts from reference TRBV9 and TRBJ2-3): DSGVTQTPKHLITATGQRVTLRCSPRSGDLSVYWYQQSLDQGLQFLIQYYNGEERAKGNILERFSAQQFPDLHSELNLSSLELGDSALYFCATAQQGDRDTQYFGPGTRLTVL.

J is TRBJ1-2 and V is TRBV12-3 or TRBV12-4; D call uncertain. The V end lost 5 bases, the J end lost 3 bases, and 10 bases lay between the germline ends. The CDR3 runs 13 residues. CDR3 protein: CASSSDEYYGYTF. The CDR3 DNA reads as TGTGCCAGCAGTAGCGATGAATACTATGGCTACACCTTC.

V usage is TRBV30 and J usage is TRBJ1-2; D is possibly TRBD1 (5 bases). V lost 0 bases and J lost 7, with 12 bases in between. Germline CDR1 GTSNPN, CDR2 SVGIG (reference sequence). The CDR3 loop spans 13 amino acids. The CDR3 DNA sequence: TGTGCCTGGAGTGTACGGGGGGAATCTGGCTACACCTTC. This sequence encodes CAWSVRGESGYTF.

The chain combines TRBV3-1 (or the pseudogene TRBV3-2) with TRBJ2-1, with 14 nucleotides matching TRBD2. The CDR3 spans 17 residues. Trimming took 5 bases from V and 0 from J; bases not matched to a gene: 3. Germline CDR1 reads LGHDT; CDR2 reads YNNKEL (reference sequence). The CDR3 region is CASSSTSGGASYNEQFF. In nucleotides, the CDR3 is TGTGCCAGCAGCTCGACTAGCGGGGGGGCCTCCTACAATGAGCAGTTCTTC.

The chain employs TRBV19 and TRBJ1-5; 7 bases are shared with TRBD1. CDR1 is LNHDA, CDR2 SQIVND, per germline (reference sequence). With V trimmed by 7 bases and J by 4 bases, 7 bases remained unmatched. The CDR3 runs to 14 residues. The CDR3 DNA sequence: TGTGCCAGTAATCCGGGACAGCTTAATCAGCCCCAGCATTTT. Amino acids: CASNPGQLNQPQHF.

The rearrangement joins TRBV7-9 to TRBJ2-5; TRBD2 aligns across 7 bases. The CDR3 contains 17 residues. V lost 6 bases and J lost 4; bases outside the gene matches: 17. CDR1 SEHNR and CDR2 FQNEAQ come from the germline V gene (reference sequence). The DNA for the CDR3 is TGTGCCAGCAGGGGAGGGACCAACCGCCAAATAAGAGAGACCCAGTACTTC. Translated, it gives CASRGGTNRQIRETQYF.

This clone was counted once. V and J are TRBV28 and TRBJ1-2; D is possibly TRBD1 (5 bases). This CDR3 comprises 16 residues. Trimming removed 3 bases from V and 6 bases from J, with 20 bases in between. The germline CDR1 and CDR2 sequences are MDHEN and SYDVKM. The CDR3 reads CASSLARGPLRDGYTF. The DNA of the CDR3 is TGTGCCAGCAGTTTGGCTAGGGGCCCCCTAAGGGATGGCTACACCTTC.

The rearrangement joins TRBV15 to TRBJ1-1, with D possibly TRBD1 on 5 matching bases. Trimming cost V 0 bases and J 1 base, with 6 bases left between them. The CDR3 contains 14 residues. Germline CDR1 reads LNHNV; CDR2 reads YYDKDF (reference sequence). The CDR3, as DNA: TGTGCCACCAGCAGAGAAACAGGGAACACTGAAGCTTTCTTT. It specifies CATSRETGNTEAFF.

This clone was found once. The V gene is TRBV24-1, the J gene TRBJ1-4, with 7 positions matching TRBD1. Unmatched junction bases numbered 1, after V lost 4 bases and J lost 0 bases. Germline CDR1 KGHDR, CDR2 SFDVKD. The CDR3 sequence is 15 residues long. The chain's CDR3 is CATSEDRTTNEKLFF. In DNA form, the CDR3 reads TGTGCCACCAGTGAGGACAGGACAACTAATGAAAAACTGTTTTTT.

Of note for this clone: Other DNA sequences in this sample translate to the same CDR3. The chain joins TRBV15 to TRBJ1-4; no clear D gene. The CDR3 totals 14 residues. Germline-derived CDR1 and CDR2 are LNHNV and YYDKDF (reference sequence). V lost 3 bases and J lost 3, with 8 bases in between. The CDR3 DNA reads as TGTGCCACCAGCAGTGGAGGCTCTAATGAAAAACTGTTTTTT. As protein: CATSSGGSNEKLFF.

The sample holds one count of this clone. The V call is TRBV5-5, the J call TRBJ1-5; D gene ambiguous. Germline V gene sequence: CDR1 SGHKS, CDR2 YYEKEE (reference sequence). The CDR3 spans 15 residues. V was cut by 3 bases and J by 3 bases, with 13 bases left in between. The CDR3 region is CASSSGGGYNQPQHF. The CDR3 DNA reads TGTGCCAGCAGCTCTGGCGGAGGGTACAATCAGCCCCAGCATTTT.

The rearrangement uses TRBV28 and TRBJ2-5; 10 nucleotides match TRBD2. Germline loops: CDR1 MDHEN, CDR2 SYDVKM. The CDR3 loop spans 18 amino acids. The V and J ends lost 4 bases and 5 bases, in that order; junction bases with no gene match: 16. The CDR3 here is CASSSPLGAGGVQETQYF. For the CDR3, the DNA is TGTGCCAGCAGTTCCCCCTTAGGAGCGGGGGGGGTCCAGGAGACCCAGTACTTC.

V and J are TRBV7-9 and TRBJ1-2; no firm D call. This CDR3 comprises 13 residues. Per germline, CDR1 SEHNR and CDR2 FQNEAQ (reference sequence). Trimming shortened V by 5 bases and J by 2 bases, and 9 bases separated the two germline ends. The chain's CDR3 is CASSPGLNYGYTF. As DNA, the CDR3 is TGTGCCAGCAGCCCCGGACTGAACTATGGCTACACCTTC. Full variable domain (outside the CDR3, taken from reference TRBV7-9 and TRBJ1-2): DTGVSQNPRHKITKRGQNVTFRCDPISEHNRLYWYRQTLGQGPEFLTYFQNEAQLEKSRLLSDRFSAERPKGSFSTLEIQRTEQGDSAMYLCASSPGLNYGYTFGSGTRLTVV.

The rearrangement links TRBV10-3 to TRBJ1-2; D perhaps matches TRBD1 (6 bases). The CDR3 extends over 14 amino acids. Trimming removed 5 bases at V and 7 bases at J, with 17 bases between. Germline V gene lookup returns CDR1 ENHRY and CDR2 SYGVKD. CDR3 coding DNA: TGTGCCATCAGTCCCAATACCGGGACATTTGGCTACACCTTC. Translation gives CAISPNTGTFGYTF.

The rearrangement joins TRBV7-9 to TRBJ1-3; D is possibly TRBD1 (5 bases). There are 15 residues in the CDR3. Between the trimmed V and J ends, which lost 1 base and 4 bases, there was a span of 11 bases. Germline CDR1 is SEHNR and CDR2 is FQNEAQ (reference sequence). The CDR3 protein is CASSLGRAGGNTIYF. CDR3 DNA sequence: TGTGCCAGCAGCTTAGGCAGGGCAGGCGGAAACACCATATATTTT. Full variable domain (outside the CDR3, taken from reference TRBV7-9 and TRBJ1-3): DTGVSQNPRHKITKRGQNVTFRCDPISEHNRLYWYRQTLGQGPEFLTYFQNEAQLEKSRLLSDRFSAERPKGSFSTLEIQRTEQGDSAMYLCASSLGRAGGNTIYFGEGSWLTVV.